The 14 T cell receptor beta chains given below trace back to one sample, sequenced in a study of cytomegalovirus exposure and HLA in healthy donors. PCR primers comprised 60 Vbeta and 13 Jbeta primers. Clones were read by immunoSEQ multiplex PCR, and TCRdb kept only the in-frame ones, dropping some. The sample records 150,000 to 200,000 clones, roughly 80% being singletons. The sample comprised PBMCs. These receptors were collected from a human donor in good health.

J is TRBJ2-5 and V is TRBV4-3; a weak D match, TRBD2 (5 bases). The CDR3 has 15 amino acids. V dropped 0 bases and J dropped 5 bases, with 13 bases sitting between them. The germline V gene has CDR1 LGHNA and CDR2 YSLEER. CDR3 sequence: CASSQDSSGGETQYF. The CDR3, as DNA: TGCGCCAGCAGCCAAGATTCCAGTGGCGGGGAGACCCAGTACTTC.

The chain uses TRBV28 and TRBJ2-3; D gene ambiguous. This CDR3 comprises 14 residues. In germline, CDR1 is MDHEN, CDR2 SYDVKM. V lost 6 bases, J lost 1 base, and 11 bases lay in between. The CDR3 sequence is CASSGEPRTDTQYF. In nucleotides, the CDR3 is TGTGCCAGCAGCGGTGAACCTCGCACAGATACGCAGTATTTT.

The chain recombines TRBV6-1 with TRBJ1-1; perhaps TRBD1 as D (5 bases). The ends were cut back, 4 bases at V and 2 bases at J, with 8 bases in the middle. In germline, CDR1 is MNHNS, CDR2 SASEGT. This CDR3 is built from 13 residues. This chain's CDR3 is CASSGDSNTEAFF. The CDR3 coding sequence is TGTGCCAGCAGTGGCGACAGTAACACTGAAGCTTTCTTT.

The J gene is TRBJ1-3, the V gene TRBV4-2, with 7 bases that match TRBD1. Germline CDR1 is LGHNA and CDR2 is YNFKEQ. The J segment lost 0 bases and the V segment lost 2 bases, leaving 7 bases of the junction unmatched. The CDR3 totals 17 residues. CDR3 in DNA: TGTGCCAGCAGCCAAACACAGGGGTTACACTCTGGAAACACCATATATTTT. Translating gives CASSQTQGLHSGNTIYF.

The rearrangement links TRBV18 to TRBJ2-1; TRBD1 agrees at 11 bases. V lost 3 bases and J lost 5; bases outside the gene matches: 6. Per the germline V gene, CDR1 is KGHSH and CDR2 is LQKENI. There are 16 residues in the CDR3. The CDR3 nucleotides read TGTGCCAGCTCACCCCCGGGACAGGGGGATCACAATGAGCAGTTCTTC. This sequence encodes CASSPPGQGDHNEQFF.

Concerning this clone: The sample holds other DNA sequences that translate to the same CDR3. The chain has TRBV5-1 and TRBJ1-1, with D possibly TRBD1 on 6 matching bases. Germline CDR1 is SGHRS and CDR2 is YFSETQ. V was cut by 4 bases and J by 1 base, with 8 bases left in between. The length of the CDR3 is 13 residues. This CDR3 reads CASSTGQNTEAFF. For the CDR3, the DNA is TGCGCCAGCAGCACGGGACAGAACACTGAAGCTTTCTTT.

The chain couples TRBV6-6 to TRBJ1-6; TRBD1 is a possible D gene (6 bases). V was shortened by 0 bases and J by 14 bases, with 17 bases between the two germline ends. From germline, CDR1 is MNHNY and CDR2 SVGAGI (reference sequence). The CDR3 extends over 15 amino acids. This CDR3 reads CASSYSGGGPGALHF. CDR3 sequence (DNA): TGTGCCAGCAGTTACTCGGGCGGGGGCCCTGGGGCCCTCCACTTT.

This clone came up a few times. Other DNA sequences in the sample encode the same CDR3. The rearrangement uses TRBV19 and TRBJ2-1; the D gene is possibly TRBD2 (6 bases). Germline V lookup: CDR1 LNHDA, CDR2 SQIVND (reference sequence). The CDR3 is made up of 14 amino acids. V lost 7 bases and J lost 4, with 14 bases in between. The CDR3 nucleotides are TGTGCCAGTACGGCCGGGGGAGATTACAATGAGCAGTTCTTC. Translation: CASTAGGDYNEQFF.

The V and J genes are TRBV19 and TRBJ2-5; perhaps TRBD1 as D (5 bases). The germline V gene encodes CDR1 LNHDA and CDR2 SQIVND (reference sequence). Trimming removed 6 bases from V and 3 bases from J, with 17 bases in between. This CDR3 has 15 residues. This CDR3 is CASSFPREWEETQYF. As DNA, the CDR3 is TGTGCCAGTAGCTTCCCCAGGGAATGGGAAGAGACCCAGTACTTC.

This clone was seen more than once but under ten times. The chain links TRBV7-8 to TRBJ1-5; D may be TRBD1 (5 bases). V lost 2 bases and J 0 bases, leaving 8 bases between the germline ends. Germline V gene data show CDR1 as SGHVS and CDR2 as FQNEAQ. The CDR3 has 15 residues. This CDR3 reads CASSLSGGSNQPQHF. Written as DNA, the CDR3 is TGTGCCAGCAGCTTATCCGGGGGTAGCAATCAGCCCCAGCATTTT.

The chain recombines TRBV14 with TRBJ1-2, with TRBD1 matching over 8 bases. The CDR3 has 15 amino acids. Germline CDR1 is SGHDN and CDR2 is FVKESK. V was clipped by 4 bases and J by 7 bases; unmatched bases: 11. CDR3 DNA: TGTGCCAGCAGCCGCCTCGCAGGGGGCGCCGCTGGCTACACCTTC. It yields the protein CASSRLAGGAAGYTF.

The J gene is TRBJ2-3, the V gene TRBV27, with D possibly matching TRBD1 (8 bases). Between the trimmed V and J ends, which lost 3 bases and 4 bases, there was a span of 14 bases. CDR1 MNHEY and CDR2 SMNVEV come from the germline V gene (reference sequence). The CDR3 spans 15 residues. The CDR3: CASSLYRGGADTQYF. In DNA form, the CDR3 reads TGTGCCAGCAGTTTGTACAGGGGGGGGGCAGATACGCAGTATTTT.

The chain links TRBV2 to TRBJ1-2; 8 bases line up with TRBD1. This CDR3 is 13 amino acids long. Per the germline V gene, CDR1 is SNHLY and CDR2 is FYNNEI. V trimming: 6 bases; J trimming: 6 bases; junction bases outside the gene matches: 6. The CDR3 reads CASSDRGSHGYTF. DNA of the CDR3: TGTGCCAGCAGCGACAGGGGATCTCATGGCTACACCTTC.

The chain couples TRBV27 to TRBJ2-1; maybe TRBD1 (5 bases). Germline values: CDR1 MNHEY, CDR2 SMNVEV (reference sequence). This CDR3 comprises 16 residues. Trimming took 5 bases from V and 6 from J, leaving 20 bases between them. The CDR3 region has the DNA TGTGCCAGCAGTACCTTACAGGTAGTCGTGGGCAATGAGCAGTTCTTC. Its translation is CASSTLQVVVGNEQFF.